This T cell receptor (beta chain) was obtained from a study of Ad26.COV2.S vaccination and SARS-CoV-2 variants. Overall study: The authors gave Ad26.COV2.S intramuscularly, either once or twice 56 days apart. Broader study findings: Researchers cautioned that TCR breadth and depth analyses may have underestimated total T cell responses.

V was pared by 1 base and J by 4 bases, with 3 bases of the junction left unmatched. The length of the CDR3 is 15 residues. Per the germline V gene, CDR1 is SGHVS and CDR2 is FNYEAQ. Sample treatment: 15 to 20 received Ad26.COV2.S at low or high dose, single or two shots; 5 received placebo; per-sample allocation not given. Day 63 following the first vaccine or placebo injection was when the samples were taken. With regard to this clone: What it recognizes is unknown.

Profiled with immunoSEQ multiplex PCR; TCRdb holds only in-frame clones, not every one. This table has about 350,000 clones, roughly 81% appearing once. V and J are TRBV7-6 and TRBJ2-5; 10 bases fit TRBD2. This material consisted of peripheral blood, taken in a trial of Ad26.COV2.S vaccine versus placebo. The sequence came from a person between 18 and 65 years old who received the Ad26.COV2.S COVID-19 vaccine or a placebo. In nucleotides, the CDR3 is TGTGCCAGCAGCTTAGTTCCTAGCGGGAGAGAGACCCAGTACTTC. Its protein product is CASSLVPSGRETQYF.